Judged by abundance, the clone carrying this TCR beta chain is large. The sample is drawn from a study of metastatic and nonmetastatic thyroid tumors. MiXCR was used by TCRdb to re-call the PCR reads. Of about 8,000 clones in the sample, roughly a quarter are singletons; the top ten hold 15% to 20%. The V end lost 3 bases, the J end lost 7 bases, and 12 bases lay between the germline ends. This CDR3 has 13 amino acids. CDR1 is MNHNS, CDR2 SASEGT, per germline. Each patient came to thyroid surgery without any prior treatment (of any kind). Sequenced sample: adjacent normal tissue. The TCR was taken from a female donor with papillary thyroid cancer or a benign thyroid nodule (not recorded which). Some clones in this sample may be carry-over from other donors' samples. The V and J genes are TRBV6-1 and TRBJ1-2, with a tentative D call TRBD1 (6 bases). The CDR3 here is CASSEEQGLGYTF. The CDR3 nucleotides are TGTGCCAGCAGTGAGGAACAGGGCCTTGGCTACACCTTC.